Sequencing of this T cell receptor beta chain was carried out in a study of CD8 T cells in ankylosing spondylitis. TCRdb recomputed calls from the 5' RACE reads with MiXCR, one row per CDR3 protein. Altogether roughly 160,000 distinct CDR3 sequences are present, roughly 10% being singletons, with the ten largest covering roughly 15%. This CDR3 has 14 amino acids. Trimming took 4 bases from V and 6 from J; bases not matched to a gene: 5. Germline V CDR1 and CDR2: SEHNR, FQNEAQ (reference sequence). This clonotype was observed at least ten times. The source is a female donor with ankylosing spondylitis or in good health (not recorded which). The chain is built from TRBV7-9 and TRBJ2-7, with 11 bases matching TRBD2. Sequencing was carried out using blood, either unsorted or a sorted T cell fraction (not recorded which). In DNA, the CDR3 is TGTGCCAGCAGCTCCCTTAGCGGGAGGGTCGAGCAGTACTTC. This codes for CASSSLSGRVEQYF.